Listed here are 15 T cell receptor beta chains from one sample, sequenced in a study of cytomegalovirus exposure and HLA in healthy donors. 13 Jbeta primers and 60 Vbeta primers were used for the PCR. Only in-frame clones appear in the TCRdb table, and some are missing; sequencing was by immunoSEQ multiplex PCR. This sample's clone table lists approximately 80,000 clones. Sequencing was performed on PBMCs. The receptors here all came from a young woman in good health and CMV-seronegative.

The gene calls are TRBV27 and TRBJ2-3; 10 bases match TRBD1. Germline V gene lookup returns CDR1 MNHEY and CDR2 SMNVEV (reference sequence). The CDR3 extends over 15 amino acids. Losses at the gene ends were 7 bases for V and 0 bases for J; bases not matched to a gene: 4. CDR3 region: CASKDRGRSTDTQYF. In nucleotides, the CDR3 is TGTGCCAGCAAGGACAGGGGGAGAAGCACAGATACGCAGTATTTT.

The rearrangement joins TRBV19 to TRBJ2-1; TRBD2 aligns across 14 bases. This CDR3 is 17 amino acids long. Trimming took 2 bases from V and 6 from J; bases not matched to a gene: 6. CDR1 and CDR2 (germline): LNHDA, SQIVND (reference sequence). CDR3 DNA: TGTGCCAGTAGTATACGGGGGACTAGCGGGAGCAGCAATGAGCAGTTCTTC. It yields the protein CASSIRGTSGSSNEQFF.

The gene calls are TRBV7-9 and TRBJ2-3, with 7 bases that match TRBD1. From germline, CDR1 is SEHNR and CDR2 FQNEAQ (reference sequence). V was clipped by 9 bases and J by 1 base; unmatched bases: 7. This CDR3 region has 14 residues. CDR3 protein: CASRTGAGTDTQYF. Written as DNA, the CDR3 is TGTGCCAGTCGAACAGGGGCGGGCACAGATACGCAGTATTTT.

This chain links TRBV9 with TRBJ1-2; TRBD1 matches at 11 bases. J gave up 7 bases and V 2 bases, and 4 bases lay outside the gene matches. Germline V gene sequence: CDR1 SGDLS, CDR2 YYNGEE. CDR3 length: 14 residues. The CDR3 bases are TGTGCCAGCAGCGTCGGACAGGGGGCTGTTGGCTACACCTTC. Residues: CASSVGQGAVGYTF.

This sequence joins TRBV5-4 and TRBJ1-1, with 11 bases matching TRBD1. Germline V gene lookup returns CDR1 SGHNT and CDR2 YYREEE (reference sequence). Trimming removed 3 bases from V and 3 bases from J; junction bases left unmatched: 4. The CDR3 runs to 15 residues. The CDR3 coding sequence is TGTGCCAGCAGCTATGGACAGGGGGCTGACACTGAAGCTTTCTTT. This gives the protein CASSYGQGADTEAFF. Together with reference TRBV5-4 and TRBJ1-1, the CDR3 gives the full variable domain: ETGVTQSPTHLIKTRGQQVTLRCSSQSGHNTVSWYQQALGQGPQFIFQYYREEENGRGNFPPRFSGLQFPNYSSELNVNALELDDSALYLCASSYGQGADTEAFFGQGTRLTVV.

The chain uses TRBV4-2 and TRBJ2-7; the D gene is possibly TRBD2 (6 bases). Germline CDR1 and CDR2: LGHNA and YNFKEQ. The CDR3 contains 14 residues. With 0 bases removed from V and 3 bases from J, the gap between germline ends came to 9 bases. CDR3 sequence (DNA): TGTGCCAGCAGCCAAGAAGATAGCGGCTACGAGCAGTACTTC. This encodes CASSQEDSGYEQYF.

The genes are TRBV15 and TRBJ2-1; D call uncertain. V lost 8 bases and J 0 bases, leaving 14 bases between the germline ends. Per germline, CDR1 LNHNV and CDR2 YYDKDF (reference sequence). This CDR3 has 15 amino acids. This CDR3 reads CATATNTRSYNEQFF. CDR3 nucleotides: TGTGCCACCGCCACCAATACGCGCTCCTACAATGAGCAGTTCTTC.

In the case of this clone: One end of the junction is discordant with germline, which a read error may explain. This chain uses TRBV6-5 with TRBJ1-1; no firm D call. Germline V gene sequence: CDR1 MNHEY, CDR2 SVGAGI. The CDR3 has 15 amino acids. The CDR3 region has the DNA TGTGCCAGCAGCCCTCACGGGAGAATGAACACTGAAGATTTCTTT. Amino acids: CASSPHGRMNTEDFF.

CDR3 sequence: CAWSTRQAGGNTEAFF. The CDR3 DNA sequence: TGTGCCTGGAGTACCCGACAAGCAGGGGGGAACACTGAAGCTTTCTTT. The chain carries TRBV30 and TRBJ1-1; 7 bases fit TRBD1. Germline-derived CDR1 and CDR2 are GTSNPN and SVGIG (reference sequence). Germline trimming cut 2 bases from V and 1 base from J; bases unmatched to any gene: 10. The CDR3 covers 16 residues.

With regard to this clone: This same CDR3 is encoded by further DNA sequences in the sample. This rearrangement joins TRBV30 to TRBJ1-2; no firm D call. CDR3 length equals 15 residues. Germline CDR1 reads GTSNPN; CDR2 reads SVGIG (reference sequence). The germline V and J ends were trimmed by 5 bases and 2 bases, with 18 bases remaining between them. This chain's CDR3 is CAWSLMGTPNYGYTF. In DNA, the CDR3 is TGTGCCTGGTCTCTAATGGGCACCCCAAACTATGGCTACACCTTC.

This CDR3 is CASSDQVNTEAFF. The DNA for the CDR3 is TGTGCCAGCAGTGACCAGGTGAACACTGAAGCTTTCTTT. V is TRBV6-1 and J is TRBJ1-1; D gene unclear. CDR1 and CDR2 from the germline V gene are MNHNS and SASEGT. V lost 3 bases and J 0 bases, leaving 5 bases between the germline ends. This CDR3 region has 13 residues.

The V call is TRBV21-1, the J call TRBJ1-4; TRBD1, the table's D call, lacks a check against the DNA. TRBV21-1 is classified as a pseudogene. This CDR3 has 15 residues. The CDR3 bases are TGTGCCAGCAGCAGAAACGGGACAGGGGATGAAAAACTGTTTTTT. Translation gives CASSRNGTGDEKLFF.

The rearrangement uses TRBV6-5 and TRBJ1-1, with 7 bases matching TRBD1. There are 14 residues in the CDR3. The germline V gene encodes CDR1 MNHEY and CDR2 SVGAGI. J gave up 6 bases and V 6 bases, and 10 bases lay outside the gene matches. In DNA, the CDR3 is TGTGCCAGCAGAAACGACAGGGCGGTCTCTGAAGCTTTCTTT. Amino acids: CASRNDRAVSEAFF.

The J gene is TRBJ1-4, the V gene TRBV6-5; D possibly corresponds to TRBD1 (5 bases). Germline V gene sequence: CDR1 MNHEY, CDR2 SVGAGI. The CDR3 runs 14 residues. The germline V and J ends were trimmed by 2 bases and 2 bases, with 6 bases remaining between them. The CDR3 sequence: CASSYGGTNEKLFF. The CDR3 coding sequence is TGTGCCAGCAGTTACGGGGGGACTAATGAAAAACTGTTTTTT.

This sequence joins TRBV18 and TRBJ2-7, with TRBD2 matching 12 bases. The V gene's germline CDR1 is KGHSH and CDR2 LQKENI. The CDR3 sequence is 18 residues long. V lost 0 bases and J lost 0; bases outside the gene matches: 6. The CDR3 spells CASSPPTSSGGASYEQYF. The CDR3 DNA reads TGTGCCAGCTCACCACCGACGTCTAGCGGGGGGGCCTCCTACGAGCAGTACTTC.